One sample yielded the 2 T cell receptor beta chains listed below, sequenced in a study of CD8 T cells in ankylosing spondylitis. TCRdb itself ran the 5' RACE reads through MiXCR, one entry per CDR3 protein. The repertoire holds about 260,000 distinct CDR3 sequences, around 20% seen once, with 7.5% to 9% in the top ten. The specimen sequenced was blood, either unsorted or a sorted T cell fraction (not recorded which). The receptors here all came from a male donor with ankylosing spondylitis or in good health (not recorded which).

A few counts support this clonotype. The rearrangement joins TRBV5-5 to TRBJ1-3, with D hard to call. Trimming took off 0 bases at V and 6 bases at J, with 13 bases between the two ends. CDR1 and CDR2 (germline): SGHKS, YYEKEE (reference sequence). There are 15 residues in the CDR3. The CDR3 DNA follows: TGTGCCAGCAGCTTGGACACCCGGGAAATAAACACCATATATTTT. This translates into CASSLDTREINTIYF. The full variable domain, completed using reference TRBV5-5 and TRBJ1-3, is DAGVTQSPTHLIKTRGQQVTLRCSPISGHKSVSWYQQVLGQGPQFIFQYYEKEERGRGNFPDRFSARQFPNYSSELNVNALLLGDSALYLCASSLDTREINTIYFGEGSWLTVV.

This clonotype was found once. This chain uses TRBV6-1 with TRBJ2-7; 10 bases line up with TRBD2. Germline values: CDR1 MNHNS, CDR2 SASEGT. This CDR3 is 15 amino acids long. Losses at the gene ends were 3 bases for V and 2 bases for J; bases not matched to a gene: 4. The CDR3 reads CASSEGLASTYEQYV. The CDR3 DNA is TGTGCCAGCAGTGAGGGACTAGCGTCTACCTACGAGCAGTACGTC.